This TCR beta chain was profiled in a study of blood T cell repertoires in COVID-19. Generated by immunoSEQ multiplex PCR, the TCRdb table keeps only in-frame clones and is missing some. In the table there are a few hundred thousand clones, about 91% of which are singletons. The V segment lost 4 bases and the J segment 2 bases; nucleotides outside the gene matches: 4. The germline V gene encodes CDR1 LGHNA and CDR2 YNFKEQ. This CDR3 comprises 14 residues. The sample comprised peripheral blood. The V and J genes are TRBV4-2 and TRBJ2-5; TRBD2 agrees at 7 bases. The receptor's source is an older woman with acute or convalescent COVID-19. Here the CDR3 reads CASSRGGSQETQYF. As DNA, the CDR3 is TGTGCCAGCAGCCGCGGGGGATCTCAAGAGACCCAGTACTTC.